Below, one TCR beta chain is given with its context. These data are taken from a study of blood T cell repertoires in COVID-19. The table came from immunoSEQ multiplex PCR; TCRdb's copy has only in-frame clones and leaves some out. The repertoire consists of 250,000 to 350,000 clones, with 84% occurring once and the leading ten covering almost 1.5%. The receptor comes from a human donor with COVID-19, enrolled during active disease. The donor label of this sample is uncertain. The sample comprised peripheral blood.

CDR3 sequence: CAWNLAEGQPQHF. As DNA, the CDR3 is TGTGCCTGGAATTTGGCAGAGGGTCAGCCCCAGCATTTT. The chain couples TRBV30 to TRBJ1-5; no clear D gene. The CDR3 consists of 13 residues. Per the germline V gene, CDR1 is GTSNPN and CDR2 is SVGIG (reference sequence). Between the trimmed V and J ends, which lost 4 bases and 6 bases, there was a span of 13 bases.